These T cell receptor beta chains were read from a single sample in a study of beta chain features in type 1 diabetes. The repertoire was sequenced with immunoSEQ multiplex PCR; TCRdb's copy has only in-frame clones and lacks some. The data contain roughly 240,000 clones, roughly 13% of them singletons. Sequencing used naive CD4+ T cells from blood. These receptors all come from a woman between 40 and 50 years old in good health. Each CDR3 is given with its conserved first and last residue. A D gene is named only where the DNA matches it firmly. Clone size appears in some rows only: once, few, many, or a class for an expanded clone.

V gene	J gene	clone size	D gene	CDR3 length	CDR3 protein	CDR3 DNA
TRBV6-6	TRBJ2-6	NA	NA	15	CASREQGSGANVLTF	TGTGCCAGCAGGGAACAGGGCTCTGGGGCCAACGTCCTGACTTTC
TRBV27	TRBJ1-5	few	NA	14	CASSSGRVNQPQHF	TGTGCCAGCAGTTCGGGCAGGGTCAATCAGCCCCAGCATTTT
TRBV19	TRBJ1-6	NA	TRBD1	15	CASRTGTGSRSPLHF	TGTGCCAGTAGAACTGGGACAGGGAGCCGCTCACCCCTCCACTTT
TRBV6-5	TRBJ1-2	few	NA	11	CASSSLYGYTF	TGTGCCAGCAGTTCGTTATATGGCTACACCTTC
TRBV19	TRBJ1-5	NA	NA	13	CASSIGREQPQHF	TGTGCCAGTAGTATCGGGAGGGAGCAGCCCCAGCATTTT
TRBV11-3	TRBJ2-5	NA	NA	13	CASSAYREETQYF	TGTGCCAGCAGCGCCTACAGGGAAGAGACCCAGTACTTC
TRBV7-9	TRBJ2-5	NA	TRBD1	15	CASSSGQGVLTTQYF	TGTGCCAGCAGCTCGGGACAGGGGGTACTTACGACCCAGTACTTC
TRBV7-2	TRBJ2-1	few	TRBD1	18	CASSRRGSGTGTGDEQFF	TGTGCCAGCAGCCGTAGGGGCTCCGGGACAGGGACCGGGGATGAGCAGTTCTTC
TRBV7-8	TRBJ2-5	few	NA	13	CASAIGGPETQYF	TGTGCCAGCGCCATCGGGGGGCCGGAGACCCAGTACTTC
TRBV4-1	TRBJ2-5	NA	TRBD1	17	CASSQDPDRGLGETQYF	TGCGCCAGCAGCCAAGACCCGGACAGGGGGCTAGGAGAGACCCAGTACTTC
TRBV29-1	TRBJ2-7	few	TRBD2	14	CSVESIQGGYEQYF	TGCAGCGTTGAAAGTATCCAGGGAGGGTACGAGCAGTACTTC
TRBV29-1	TRBJ1-1	NA	NA	12	CSVQGGDTEAFF	TGCAGCGTCCAAGGGGGGGACACTGAAGCTTTCTTT
TRBV7-2	TRBJ1-1	NA	NA	15	CASSLRHWSNTEAFF	TGTGCCAGCAGCTTACGCCACTGGTCGAACACTGAAGCTTTCTTT
TRBV4-1	TRBJ1-5	few	TRBD1	17	CASSQRTGVFGDQPQHF	TGCGCCAGCAGCCAAAGGACAGGGGTTTTTGGGGATCAGCCCCAGCATTTT
TRBV7-2	TRBJ2-3	NA	TRBD2	17	CASSPGLAGASTDTQYF	TGTGCCAGCAGCCCGGGACTAGCGGGGGCGTCCACAGATACGCAGTATTTT
TRBV18	TRBJ2-2	NA	TRBD1	17	CASSPNDRGGNTGELFF	TGTGCCAGCTCACCAAACGACAGGGGAGGCAACACCGGGGAGCTGTTTTTT
TRBV7-2	TRBJ1-2	NA	TRBD1	16	CASSSPHSTGPYGYTF	TGTGCCAGCAGCAGTCCACACTCGACAGGGCCCTATGGCTACACCTTC
TRBV7-2	TRBJ2-7	few	NA	14	CASSLDSISSEQYF	TGTGCCAGCAGCTTAGATAGTATCTCCTCCGAGCAGTACTTC
TRBV11-2	TRBJ1-5	NA	TRBD1	15	CASSPGTGYNQPQHF	TGTGCCAGCAGCCCCGGGACAGGGTACAATCAGCCCCAGCATTTT
TRBV5-1	TRBJ2-4	few	NA	17	CASSLPLGPLAKNIQYF	TGCGCCAGCAGCTTGCCCCTGGGGCCCCTAGCCAAAAACATTCAGTACTTC
TRBV5-1	TRBJ2-3	few	NA	14	CASSFRGSTDTQYF	TGCGCCAGCAGTTTCAGGGGAAGCACAGATACGCAGTATTTT
TRBV28	TRBJ2-1	few	NA	17	CASSFYWGRRSDDEQFF	TGTGCCAGCAGTTTTTATTGGGGCAGGCGAAGTGATGATGAGCAGTTCTTC
TRBV5-1	TRBJ2-7	NA	TRBD1	15	CASSPTGQGTYEQYF	TGCGCCAGCAGCCCTACGGGACAGGGAACCTACGAGCAGTACTTC
TRBV7-2	TRBJ2-7	few	NA	15	CASSLFFDKLYEQYF	TGTGCCAGCAGCTTATTTTTTGACAAACTCTACGAGCAGTACTTC
TRBV10-3	TRBJ2-7	few	TRBD1	14	CAISDRDREKGQYF	TGTGCCATCAGTGACCGGGACAGGGAGAAGGGGCAGTACTTC
TRBV5-4	TRBJ2-3	few	TRBD2	13	CATLAGGRQTQYF	TGTGCCACCTTAGCGGGGGGACGCCAGACGCAGTATTTT
TRBV5-5	TRBJ2-7	few	NA	13	CASSLVGQVEQYF	TGTGCCAGCAGCTTGGTTGGGCAGGTCGAGCAGTACTTC
TRBV14	TRBJ2-1	few	TRBD2	15	CASSRLAALYNEQFF	TGTGCCAGCAGCCGGCTAGCGGCCCTATACAATGAGCAGTTCTTC
TRBV25-1	TRBJ2-7	NA	TRBD1	14	CASMESTGAYEQYF	TGTGCCAGCATGGAATCCACAGGGGCATACGAGCAGTACTTC
TRBV7-9	TRBJ1-4	few	NA	14	CASSPGGANEKLFF	TGTGCCAGCAGCCCCGGGGGAGCTAATGAAAAACTGTTTTTT
TRBV6-6	TRBJ1-2	NA	NA	15	CASSYEGDPIYGYTF	TGTGCCAGCAGTTACGAGGGGGACCCAATCTATGGCTACACCTTC
TRBV4-1	TRBJ2-5	few	NA	14	CASSQETRGDSQYF	TGCGCCAGCAGCCAAGAAACTCGCGGGGATTCCCAGTACTTC
TRBV9	TRBJ1-2	NA	TRBD1	13	CASSVTGEGGYTF	TGTGCCAGCAGCGTGACAGGGGAGGGTGGCTACACCTTC
TRBV5-6	TRBJ2-5	few	TRBD1	17	CASSFFPPGQGAETQYF	TGTGCCAGCAGCTTTTTTCCACCGGGACAGGGGGCCGAGACCCAGTACTTC
TRBV7-8	TRBJ2-3	few	NA	14	CASSSGIFSDTQYF	TGTGCCAGCAGCTCAGGGATCTTCTCAGATACGCAGTATTTT
TRBV15	TRBJ1-2	NA	TRBD1	14	CATSRRDREDGYTF	TGTGCCACCAGCAGAAGGGACAGGGAAGATGGCTACACCTTC
TRBV5-1	TRBJ1-1	NA	TRBD1	17	CASSVGTGAGMNTEAFF	TGCGCCAGCAGCGTTGGGACAGGGGCGGGGATGAACACTGAAGCTTTCTTT
TRBV2	TRBJ1-1	NA	NA	13	CASSGPGDTEAFF	TGTGCCAGCAGTGGGCCGGGGGACACTGAAGCTTTCTTT
TRBV6-6	TRBJ2-7	NA	NA	12	CASSLPGYEQYF	TGTGCCAGCAGTCTCCCAGGCTACGAGCAGTACTTC
TRBV5-1	TRBJ2-7	NA	NA	13	CASSPQGSYEQYF	TGCGCCAGCAGCCCACAGGGATCCTACGAGCAGTACTTC
TRBV9	TRBJ2-3	few	NA	16	CASSAGLLTSTDTQYF	TGTGCCAGCAGCGCGGGACTTCTCACTAGCACAGATACGCAGTATTTT
TRBV19	TRBJ1-2	few	NA	14	CATRQEARVSGYTF	TGTGCCACCCGCCAGGAGGCACGCGTTTCTGGCTACACCTTC
TRBV15	TRBJ2-7	NA	TRBD1	15	CATSREGQGLYEQYF	TGTGCCACCAGCAGAGAAGGACAGGGGTTATACGAGCAGTACTTC
TRBV2	TRBJ1-5	NA	NA	15	CASRPAGAGNQPQHF	TGTGCCAGCAGGCCGGCGGGGGCGGGAAATCAGCCCCAGCATTTT
TRBV18	TRBJ2-1	NA	NA	12	CASSARGDEQFF	TGTGCCAGCTCAGCCAGGGGGGATGAGCAGTTCTTC
TRBV6-5	TRBJ2-7	once	NA	15	CASSDGVQSSYEQYF	TGTGCCAGCAGCGACGGGGTTCAAAGCTCCTACGAGCAGTACTTC
TRBV9	TRBJ1-3	few	TRBD1	15	CASSGQGVSGNTIYF	TGTGCCAGCAGCGGACAGGGGGTCTCTGGAAACACCATATATTTT
TRBV12-5	TRBJ2-7	once	TRBD1	15	CASGFSGTGDYEQYF	TGTGCTAGTGGTTTCTCAGGGACAGGGGATTACGAGCAGTACTTC
TRBV18	TRBJ2-3	few	TRBD2	17	CASSRDSLAGGSNTQYF	TGTGCCAGCTCACGGGATTCCCTAGCGGGGGGATCGAATACGCAGTATTTT
TRBV12-2	TRBJ2-2	NA	NA	14	CASRSDRGSGELFF	TGTGCAAGTCGCTCGGACAGGGGCTCCGGGGAGCTGTTTTTT
TRBV9	TRBJ2-1	few	TRBD2	15	CASSGPSGGPNEQFF	TGTGCCAGCAGCGGCCCTAGCGGGGGGCCTAATGAGCAGTTCTTC
TRBV4-1	TRBJ2-7	NA	TRBD1	16	CASSQEGTGLGSEQYF	TGCGCCAGCAGCCAAGAAGGGACAGGGCTGGGGAGCGAGCAGTACTTC